Shown below are 24 T cell receptor beta chains from a single sample sequenced in a study of cytomegalovirus exposure and HLA in healthy donors. The method was immunoSEQ multiplex PCR; TCRdb's version includes in-frame clones alone and lacks a portion of them. The table shows roughly 250,000 clones, with approximately 87% occurring only once. Sequencing was performed on PBMCs. The receptor source for this set is a man in his late teens or twenties in good health and CMV-seronegative.

This chain uses TRBV4-3 with TRBJ2-3, with 9 bases matching TRBD2. CDR1 and CDR2 from the germline V gene are LGHNA and YSLEER. The CDR3 spans 16 residues. The V and J ends lost 4 bases and 3 bases, in that order; junction bases with no gene match: 8. The CDR3 here is CASSPQGGGATDTQYF. The CDR3 DNA is TGCGCCAGCAGCCCTCAGGGCGGGGGGGCAACAGATACGCAGTATTTT.

The chain employs TRBV7-9 and TRBJ2-7, with 10 bases matching TRBD2. With 4 bases clipped from V and 3 bases from J, the junction kept 3 bases outside the gene matches. Per germline, CDR1 SEHNR and CDR2 FQNEAQ (reference sequence). The CDR3 contains 14 residues. The CDR3 nucleotides are TGTGCCAGCAGCTCAAGCGGGAGGGTCTACGAGCAGTACTTC. This translates into CASSSSGRVYEQYF.

The rearrangement joins TRBV4-1 to TRBJ1-1; D not resolved. Germline lookup yields CDR1 MGHRA and CDR2 YSYEKL. Trimming removed 1 base from V and 11 bases from J, with 14 bases in between. This CDR3 has 13 residues. The CDR3 nucleotides read TGCGCCAGCAGCCAAGTTGGAGGAAGTAGGGCTTTCTTT. It codes for CASSQVGGSRAFF.

The chain recombines TRBV19 with TRBJ2-1, with D maybe TRBD1 (7 bases). Germline CDR1 and CDR2: LNHDA and SQIVND (reference sequence). V lost 7 bases and J 6 bases, leaving 13 bases between the germline ends. This CDR3 has 13 residues. CDR3 sequence reads: CASTPEGANEQFF. The CDR3 DNA sequence: TGTGCCAGTACCCCGGAGGGGGCCAATGAGCAGTTCTTC.

V is TRBV28 and J is TRBJ2-7, with a possible D match to TRBD1 (6 bases). The CDR3 consists of 14 residues. V shed 2 bases and J shed 7 bases, with 15 bases lying between them. The germline V gene encodes CDR1 MDHEN and CDR2 SYDVKM. DNA for the CDR3: TGTGCCAGCAGTTTAGGCAGGGGAAAAGGAGAGCAGTACTTC. Amino acid sequence: CASSLGRGKGEQYF.

The chain is built from TRBV5-8 and TRBJ2-7; tentative D call: TRBD1 (5 bases). The CDR3 totals 13 residues. Trimming took off 1 base at V and 2 bases at J, with 7 bases between the two ends. Germline CDR1 reads SGHTS; CDR2 reads YDEGEE. The CDR3 protein is CASSLSGTYEQYF. The CDR3 nucleotides are TGTGCCAGCAGCTTGTCAGGGACCTACGAGCAGTACTTC.

V and J are TRBV13 and TRBJ1-5; D might be TRBD1 (5 bases). V lost 0 bases to trimming and J lost 5 bases, with 8 bases between them. The CDR3 contains 14 residues. Germline V CDR1 and CDR2: PRHDT, FYEKMQ (reference sequence). The CDR3 DNA reads as TGTGCCAGCAGCTTAGGCCTGACAGATCAGCCCCAGCATTTT. Translated: CASSLGLTDQPQHF.

V and J are TRBV28 and TRBJ2-1; 8 bases line up with TRBD2. CDR1 MDHEN and CDR2 SYDVKM come from the germline V gene. The CDR3 has 12 residues. V shed 3 bases, J shed 12 bases, and the junction held 4 bases outside the gene matches. CDR3 nucleotide sequence: TGTGCCAGCAGTTTGGACGGGGGGGGGCAGTTCTTC. It is translated as CASSLDGGGQFF.

The gene calls are TRBV4-2 and TRBJ2-2, with a tentative D call TRBD2 (7 bases). The CDR3 loop spans 16 amino acids. The germline CDR1 and CDR2 sequences are LGHNA and YNFKEQ. Trimming pared 2 bases from V and 7 bases from J, leaving 17 bases between. CDR3 nucleotides: TGTGCCAGCAGCCAATCTCCACGGGGGGCGGTCGGGGAGCTGTTTTTT. Amino acid sequence: CASSQSPRGAVGELFF.

The chain uses TRBV28 and TRBJ2-7, with a weak D call TRBD1 (6 bases). CDR1 is MDHEN, CDR2 SYDVKM, per germline. The CDR3 runs to 14 residues. Between the trimmed V and J ends, which lost 5 bases and 7 bases, there was a span of 18 bases. The CDR3 loop reads CASSTNRAPKEQYF. CDR3 in DNA: TGTGCCAGCAGTACGAACAGGGCCCCAAAGGAGCAGTACTTC.

V gene TRBV12-1 combines with J gene TRBJ2-1; TRBD2 is taken as the D call from the table, unchecked against the DNA. TRBV12-1 is noted as a pseudogene. The CDR3 loop spans 16 amino acids. The CDR3 sequence: CASSKCPGLSYNEQFF. The CDR3 DNA sequence: TGTGCCAGCAGTAAATGTCCGGGACTCAGTTACAATGAGCAGTTCTTC.

The V gene is TRBV7-8, the J gene TRBJ1-6; D not certain. CDR3 size: 12 residues. V shed 8 bases and J shed 7 bases, with 9 bases lying between them. Germline CDR1 reads SGHVS; CDR2 reads FQNEAQ. CDR3 sequence (DNA): TGTGCCAGCGGCGACGGGAATTCACCCCTCCACTTT. It codes for CASGDGNSPLHF.

This clone was seen only once. V and J are TRBV28 and TRBJ1-1; D unclear. The CDR3 totals 13 residues. Germline V gene data show CDR1 as MDHEN and CDR2 as SYDVKM. V was trimmed by 6 bases and J by 3 bases, leaving 11 bases between them. The CDR3 DNA reads as TGTGCCAGCAGCCCCCGGCGGGACACTGAAGCTTTCTTT. This gives the protein CASSPRRDTEAFF. The full variable domain, its missing parts supplied by reference TRBV28 and TRBJ1-1, is DVKVTQSSRYLVKRTGEKVFLECVQDMDHENMFWYRQDPGLGLRLIYFSYDVKMKEKGDIPEGYSVSREKKERFSLILESASTNQTSMYLCASSPRRDTEAFFGQGTRLTVV.

The J gene is TRBJ1-5, the V gene TRBV18; perhaps TRBD1 as D (5 bases). The CDR3 contains 15 residues. Germline CDR1 KGHSH, CDR2 LQKENI. The V gene lost 3 bases and the J gene lost 5 bases, with 14 bases spanning the gap. The CDR3 sequence is CASSPQGLVDQPQHF. CDR3 DNA: TGTGCCAGCTCACCTCAGGGCCTGGTGGATCAGCCCCAGCATTTT.

This clone came up a few times. The chain joins TRBV6-1 to TRBJ1-1; D not resolved. Per germline, CDR1 MNHNS and CDR2 SASEGT. The CDR3 sequence is 15 residues long. Trimming removed 6 bases at V and 2 bases at J, with 16 bases between. In DNA, the CDR3 is TGTGCCAGCAGCGCGGGCCTCGTGGCTAACACTGAAGCTTTCTTT. This encodes CASSAGLVANTEAFF.

This sequence joins TRBV28 and TRBJ2-7, with D perhaps TRBD1 (5 bases). The CDR3 spans 11 residues. V was trimmed by 7 bases and J by 4 bases, leaving 8 bases between them. CDR1 is MDHEN and CDR2 is SYDVKM in the germline V gene. CDR3 sequence: CASIRDYEQYF. The CDR3, as DNA: TGTGCCAGCATCAGGGATTACGAGCAGTACTTC.

The rearrangement links TRBV10-3 to TRBJ2-7, with 10 bases identical to TRBD2. This CDR3 spans 14 amino acids. Per germline, CDR1 ENHRY and CDR2 SYGVKD. V gave up 6 bases and J gave up 2 bases; unmatched junction bases: 4. Here the CDR3 reads CAIRRLAGPYEQYF. The CDR3, as DNA: TGTGCCATCAGGAGACTAGCGGGTCCCTACGAGCAGTACTTC.

This chain links TRBV27 with TRBJ1-5; 7 bases agree with TRBD1. V lost 2 bases, J lost 2 bases, and 6 bases stayed unmatched. The CDR3 extends over 16 amino acids. Looked up from germline, CDR1 is MNHEY and CDR2 is SMNVEV (reference sequence). The CDR3 DNA follows: TGTGCCAGCAGTTTAGGTGTAACAGGGGGCAATCAGCCCCAGCATTTT. As protein: CASSLGVTGGNQPQHF.

The V call is TRBV27, the J call TRBJ2-3; D unclear. Per the germline V gene, CDR1 is MNHEY and CDR2 is SMNVEV (reference sequence). The V end lost 6 bases, the J end lost 1 base, and 5 bases lay between the germline ends. The CDR3 runs 12 residues. The CDR3 region is CASRARTDTQYF. The CDR3 DNA sequence: TGTGCCAGCAGGGCCCGCACAGATACGCAGTATTTT.

V is TRBV7-6 and J is TRBJ1-4; 10 nucleotides match TRBD1. The germline V gene has CDR1 SGHVS and CDR2 FNYEAQ. V dropped 5 bases and J dropped 10; count of bases not matched to a gene: 10. There are 15 residues in the CDR3. The CDR3 DNA follows: TGTGCCAGCAGCGCCCCCGGGACAGGGGAGGGAAAACTGTTTTTT. As protein: CASSAPGTGEGKLFF.

The chain recombines TRBV5-1 with TRBJ2-1; TRBD2 matches 7 bases. Per germline, CDR1 SGHRS and CDR2 YFSETQ. The CDR3 covers 14 residues. With V trimmed by 4 bases and J by 8 bases, 9 bases remained unmatched. The CDR3 nucleotides are TGCGCCAGCAGCCGGGGACTAATTTTGGATGAGCAGTTCTTC. Its protein product is CASSRGLILDEQFF. Looking up the rest from reference TRBV5-1 and TRBJ2-1 gives the full variable domain: KAGVTQTPRYLIKTRGQQVTLSCSPISGHRSVSWYQQTPGQGLQFLFEYFSETQRNKGNFPGRFSGRQFSNSRSEMNVSTLELGDSALYLCASSRGLILDEQFFGPGTRLTVL.

The chain uses TRBV4-3 and TRBJ2-2; D possibly corresponds to TRBD2 (6 bases). This CDR3 contains 18 residues. V lost 0 bases, J lost 6 bases, and 20 bases lay in between. Germline V CDR1 and CDR2: LGHNA, YSLEER. The CDR3 DNA sequence: TGCGCCAGCAGCCAAGAGGGGAGGTTGGCAGGGAAGGCCGGGGAGCTGTTTTTT. This translates into CASSQEGRLAGKAGELFF.

This rearrangement joins TRBV18 to TRBJ2-5, with TRBD2 matching 11 bases. The CDR3 sequence is 14 residues long. Germline V gene sequence: CDR1 KGHSH, CDR2 LQKENI. The ends lost 4 bases at V and 5 bases at J; junction bases unmatched: 3. The CDR3 sequence is CASSLLAGVETQYF. CDR3 nucleotides: TGTGCCAGCTCACTACTAGCGGGAGTGGAGACCCAGTACTTC. Using reference TRBV18 and TRBJ2-5 for the parts outside the CDR3, the full variable domain is NAGVMQNPRHLVRRRGQEARLRCSPMKGHSHVYWYRQLPEEGLKFMVYLQKENIIDESGMPKERFSAEFPKEGPSILRIQQVVRGDSAAYFCASSLLAGVETQYFGPGTRLLVL.

V usage is TRBV6-4 and J usage is TRBJ2-1; weak D call: TRBD2 (6 bases). Trimming removed 2 bases from V and 7 bases from J, with 12 bases in between. This CDR3 is 14 amino acids long. From germline, CDR1 is MRHNA and CDR2 SNTAGT. CDR3 loop: CASSDGGTANEQFF. The DNA of the CDR3 is TGTGCCAGCAGTGACGGAGGGACCGCTAATGAGCAGTTCTTC.